What follows is one T cell receptor (beta chain) and its context. Its antigen is not known. Data came from immunoSEQ multiplex PCR; TCRdb stores just in-frame clones and leaves some out. The data contain more than 65,000 clones, about 83% of them singletons. CDR1 and CDR2 (germline): GTSNPN, SVGIG (reference sequence). The CDR3 loop spans 13 amino acids. Between the trimmed V and J ends, which lost 4 bases and 4 bases, there was a span of 10 bases. The data originate from a study of OX40 agonist ivuxolimab in advanced cancers. Study-level information: One hepatocellular carcinoma and a couple of cutaneous melanoma patients partially responded. Study-level results: Researchers did not establish what antigens the expanded peripheral T cells target.

The sequence derives from an adult with an advanced solid tumor such as melanoma, head and neck, liver or kidney cancer. V usage is TRBV30 and J usage is TRBJ2-2, with TRBD1 as a possible D gene (6 bases). Sequencing was performed on CD4+ or CD8+ T cells sorted from blood, taken in a trial of the OX40 agonist ivuxolimab. The CDR3 DNA reads TGTGCCTGGATCCAGACAGGCACCGGGGAGCTGTTTTTT. It is translated as CAWIQTGTGELFF.